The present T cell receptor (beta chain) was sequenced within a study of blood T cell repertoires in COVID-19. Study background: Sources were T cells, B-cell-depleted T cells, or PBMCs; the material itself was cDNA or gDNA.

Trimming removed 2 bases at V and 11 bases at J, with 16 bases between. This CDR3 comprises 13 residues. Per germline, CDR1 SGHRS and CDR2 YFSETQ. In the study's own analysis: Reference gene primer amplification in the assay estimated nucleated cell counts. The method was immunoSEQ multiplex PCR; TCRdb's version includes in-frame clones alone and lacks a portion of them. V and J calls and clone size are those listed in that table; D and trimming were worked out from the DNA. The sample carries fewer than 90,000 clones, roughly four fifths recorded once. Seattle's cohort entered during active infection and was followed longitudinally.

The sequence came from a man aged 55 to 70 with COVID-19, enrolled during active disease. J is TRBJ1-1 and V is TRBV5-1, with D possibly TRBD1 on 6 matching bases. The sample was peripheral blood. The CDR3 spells CASSFGQSELAFF. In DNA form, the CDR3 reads TGCGCCAGCAGCTTTGGACAGTCAGAACTGGCTTTCTTT.